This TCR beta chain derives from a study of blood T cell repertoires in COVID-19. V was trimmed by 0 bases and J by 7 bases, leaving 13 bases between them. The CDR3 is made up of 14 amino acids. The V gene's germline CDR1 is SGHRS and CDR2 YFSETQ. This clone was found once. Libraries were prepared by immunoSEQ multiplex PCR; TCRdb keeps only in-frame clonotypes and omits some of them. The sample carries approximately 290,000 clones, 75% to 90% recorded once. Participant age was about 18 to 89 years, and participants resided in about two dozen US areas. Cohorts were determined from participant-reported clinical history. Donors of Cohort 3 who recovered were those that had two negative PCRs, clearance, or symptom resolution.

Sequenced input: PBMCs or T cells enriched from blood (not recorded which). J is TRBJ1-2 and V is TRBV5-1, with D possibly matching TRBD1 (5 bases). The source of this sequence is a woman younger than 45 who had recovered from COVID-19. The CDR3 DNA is TGCGCCAGCAGCTTGGCCGGGGGAAGGGGTGGCTACACCTTC. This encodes CASSLAGGRGGYTF. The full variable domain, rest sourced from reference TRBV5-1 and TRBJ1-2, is KAGVTQTPRYLIKTRGQQVTLSCSPISGHRSVSWYQQTPGQGLQFLFEYFSETQRNKGNFPGRFSGRQFSNSRSEMNVSTLELGDSALYLCASSLAGGRGGYTFGSGTRLTVV.